These 26 T cell receptor beta chains originate from one sample sequenced in a study of CD8 T cells in ankylosing spondylitis. Study results and limitations: Ankylosing spondylitis blood appeared to be characterized by a TCR beta motif of under ten highly homologous variants.

Using its own MiXCR run on the 5' RACE reads, TCRdb lists one record per CDR3 protein. The table shows fewer than 500,000 distinct CDR3 sequences, with approximately 20% occurring only once. These TCRs' antigens remain unknown. Sequenced material: blood, either unsorted or a sorted T cell fraction (not recorded which). The source of these receptors is a male donor with ankylosing spondylitis.

On this clonotype itself: Its ends do not fully match the called genes, so a read error is possible. The V gene is TRBV2, the J gene TRBJ2-1; TRBD1 is a possible D gene (6 bases). The germline gives CDR1 SNHLY, CDR2 FYNNEI. The CDR3 totals 15 residues. CDR3 nucleotide sequence: TGTGCCAGCAGGGAAGACAGGCTAGCCGGCAATGAGCAGTTCTTC. The encoded protein is CASREDRLAGNEQFF.

V is TRBV12-3 or TRBV12-4 and J is TRBJ1-2; D is ambiguous. The CDR3 is made up of 12 amino acids. Trimming removed 3 bases from V and 8 bases from J, with 10 bases in between. CDR3 bases: TGTGCCAGCAGTTTTTCGGGGAACGGCTACACCTTC. This codes for CASSFSGNGYTF.

V usage is TRBV7-9 and J usage is TRBJ2-2, with D perhaps being TRBD1 or TRBD2 (5 bases each). Germline V gene sequence: CDR1 SEHNR, CDR2 FQNEAQ (reference sequence). Trimming took 5 bases from V and 2 from J, leaving 9 bases between them. The CDR3 is 14 residues long. CDR3 sequence reads: CASSQGPNTGELFF. For the CDR3, the DNA is TGTGCCAGCAGCCAGGGACCCAACACCGGGGAGCTGTTTTTT.

This clonotype was seen repeatedly, ten times or more. V and J are TRBV29-1 and TRBJ2-1; 7 bases line up with TRBD2. CDR3 length: 14 amino acids. The J segment lost 5 bases and the V segment lost 2 bases, leaving 6 bases of the junction unmatched. Germline CDR1 and CDR2: SQVTM and ANQGSEA. CDR3 sequence (DNA): TGCAGCGTTGAAAGGACTAGACCTAACAATGAGCAGTTCTTC. Amino acids: CSVERTRPNNEQFF.

The V call is TRBV5-5, the J call TRBJ1-1; 7 nucleotides align to TRBD1. V dropped 6 bases and J dropped 0; count of bases not matched to a gene: 8. Germline CDR1 reads SGHKS; CDR2 reads YYEKEE (reference sequence). This CDR3 is 15 amino acids long. The CDR3 region has the DNA TGTGCCAGCAACCAACAGGGGAATATGAACACTGAAGCTTTCTTT. Protein sequence: CASNQQGNMNTEAFF.

The rearrangement joins TRBV7-9 to TRBJ2-7; D is unresolved. The CDR3 has 14 amino acids. Germline V CDR1 and CDR2: SEHNR, FQNEAQ (reference sequence). V lost 4 bases and J 4 bases, leaving 14 bases between the germline ends. CDR3 sequence (DNA): TGTGCCAGCAGCTCTACGTCCCAACCTTACGAGCAGTACTTC. Translation: CASSSTSQPYEQYF. Using reference TRBV7-9 and TRBJ2-7 for the parts outside the CDR3, the full variable domain is DTGVSQNPRHKITKRGQNVTFRCDPISEHNRLYWYRQTLGQGPEFLTYFQNEAQLEKSRLLSDRFSAERPKGSFSTLEIQRTEQGDSAMYLCASSSTSQPYEQYFGPGTRLTVT.

This rearrangement joins TRBV29-1 to TRBJ2-7, with D perhaps given as TRBD1 or TRBD2 (5 bases each). Trimming cost V 1 base and J 6 bases, with 10 bases left between them. The CDR3 loop spans 12 amino acids. CDR1 is SQVTM and CDR2 is ANQGSEA in the germline V gene. The CDR3 nucleotides are TGCAGCGTTGAAGTCGCAGGGAGCGAGCAGTACTTC. Translation gives CSVEVAGSEQYF.

For the CDR3, the DNA is TGTGCCAGCAGCAGTGAGAAGGCGAGGCGGCGCGAGCAGTACTTC. Its translation is CASSSEKARRREQYF. The rearrangement joins TRBV6-1 to TRBJ2-7; D gene unclear. The CDR3 length is 15 residues. The V end was cut by 6 bases, the J end by 6 bases, with 21 bases between. From germline, CDR1 is MNHNS and CDR2 SASEGT.

The rearrangement uses TRBV30 and TRBJ1-2; D is perhaps TRBD1 (5 bases). This CDR3 has 13 residues. Trimming removed 1 base from V and 4 bases from J, with 10 bases in between. The germline V gene has CDR1 GTSNPN and CDR2 SVGIG (reference sequence). CDR3 loop: CAWSAGPVYGYTF. In DNA form, the CDR3 reads TGTGCCTGGAGTGCGGGACCGGTCTATGGCTACACCTTC.

The chain carries TRBV20-1 and TRBJ2-1; 11 bases match TRBD2. This CDR3 has 15 residues. From germline, CDR1 is DFQATT and CDR2 SNEGSKA (reference sequence). V was clipped by 3 bases and J by 5 bases; unmatched bases: 6. The CDR3 bases are TGCAGTGCTAGCCCCGGGACTAGCGGCCACAATGAGCAGTTCTTC. Translation gives CSASPGTSGHNEQFF.

The V gene is TRBV18, the J gene TRBJ2-1; 7 bases fit TRBD2. CDR1 is KGHSH and CDR2 is LQKENI in the germline V gene. J was trimmed by 6 bases and V by 3 bases; bases with no gene match: 14. The CDR3 is made up of 17 amino acids. The CDR3 sequence: CASSPFTGASGTNEQFF. CDR3 bases: TGTGCCAGCTCACCGTTTACAGGTGCTAGCGGAACCAATGAGCAGTTCTTC.

The table lists this clonotype with a few counts. The chain combines TRBV14 with TRBJ1-5, with TRBD1 matching over 11 bases. Germline CDR1 and CDR2: SGHDN and FVKESK. V gave up 0 bases and J gave up 1 base; unmatched junction bases: 11. This CDR3 is built from 20 residues. This CDR3 is CASSQESQQGTGGSNQPQHF. The CDR3 coding sequence is TGTGCCAGCAGCCAAGAAAGTCAGCAGGGGACAGGGGGGAGCAATCAGCCCCAGCATTTT.

The chain employs TRBV6-5 and TRBJ2-7, with 8 nucleotides matching TRBD1. The CDR3 consists of 12 residues. Germline V gene lookup returns CDR1 MNHEY and CDR2 SVGAGI. V shed 4 bases and J 6 bases; nucleotides not matched to a gene: 2. The CDR3 DNA reads TGTGCCAGCAGTTGGACAGGGATCGAGCAGTACTTC. Translating gives CASSWTGIEQYF.

This clonotype showed up just once. J is TRBJ1-6 and V is TRBV27; D call uncertain. The V gene's germline CDR1 is MNHEY and CDR2 SMNVEV (reference sequence). V lost 7 bases and J lost 7, with 8 bases in between. The CDR3 spans 12 residues. The CDR3 protein is CASKDPNSPLHF. DNA for the CDR3: TGTGCCAGCAAAGACCCGAATTCACCCCTCCACTTT.

This clonotype was seen only once. The chain links TRBV4-1 to TRBJ2-1; perhaps TRBD2 as D (6 bases). Germline CDR1 and CDR2: MGHRA and YSYEKL. V gave up 0 bases and J gave up 0 bases, with 9 bases separating them. CDR3 length equals 16 residues. Here the CDR3 DNA reads TGCGCCAGCAGCCAAGATTGGCGGGACTCCTACAATGAGCAGTTCTTC. This gives the protein CASSQDWRDSYNEQFF.

The gene calls are TRBV5-1 and TRBJ2-1; D possibly corresponds to TRBD1 (6 bases). Germline CDR1 is SGHRS and CDR2 is YFSETQ. The CDR3 extends over 15 amino acids. Trimming removed 4 bases from V and 3 bases from J, with 14 bases in between. The CDR3 is CASSVGADSYNEQFF. CDR3 in DNA: TGCGCCAGCAGCGTTGGGGCGGACAGCTACAATGAGCAGTTCTTC.

The V and J genes are TRBV7-3 and TRBJ2-3, with no clear D. V was shortened by 6 bases and J by 2 bases, with 15 bases between the two germline ends. This CDR3 is 15 amino acids long. CDR1 is SGHTA and CDR2 is FQGTGA in the germline V gene. CDR3 DNA sequence: TGTGCCAGCAGTATTCAGGCTTCCCCCACAGATACGCAGTATTTT. Amino acid sequence: CASSIQASPTDTQYF.

The chain recombines TRBV29-1 with TRBJ2-1; 11 bases are a match to TRBD1. V was pared by 5 bases and J by 6 bases, with 3 bases of the junction left unmatched. CDR1 is SQVTM, CDR2 ANQGSEA, per germline. This CDR3 region has 13 residues. The CDR3 DNA reads as TGCAGCGTTCTTGGGACAGGGGGCAATGAGCAGTTCTTC. It codes for CSVLGTGGNEQFF.

This sequence joins TRBV20-1 and TRBJ2-1; the match to TRBD2 covers 7 bases. Germline V CDR1 and CDR2: DFQATT, SNEGSKA (reference sequence). The CDR3 contains 13 residues. Unmatched junction bases numbered 6, after V lost 6 bases and J lost 4 bases. CDR3: CSAGGSPYNEQFF. The CDR3 region has the DNA TGCAGTGCGGGCGGGAGCCCTTACAATGAGCAGTTCTTC.

V and J are TRBV28 and TRBJ2-3, with D hard to call. The CDR3 runs 19 residues. Trimming took 8 bases from V and 1 from J, leaving 28 bases between them. CDR1 and CDR2 (germline): MDHEN, SYDVKM. Here the CDR3 reads CASGRNGEDPPGGTDTQYF. In nucleotides, the CDR3 is TGTGCCAGCGGACGAAACGGAGAAGACCCCCCCGGCGGCACAGATACGCAGTATTTT.

This chain links TRBV21-1 with TRBJ2-5; TRBD2 is taken as the D call from the table, unchecked against the DNA. TRBV21-1 is a listed pseudogene. This CDR3 has 18 amino acids. The CDR3: CASSITLGPEGNQETQYF. The CDR3 DNA is TGTGCCAGCAGCATAACACTAGGTCCTGAAGGGAACCAAGAGACCCAGTACTTC.

The CDR3 here is CSAMPGPPRDTQYF. The CDR3 nucleotides are TGCAGTGCTATGCCGGGACCCCCGCGGGATACGCAGTATTTT. This chain connects TRBV20-1 to TRBJ2-3; TRBD1 or TRBD2 may be the D gene (5 bases each). V lost 4 bases, J lost 6 bases, and 17 bases lay in between. CDR3 length equals 14 residues. Per the germline V gene, CDR1 is DFQATT and CDR2 is SNEGSKA (reference sequence).

The rearrangement joins TRBV6-4 to TRBJ1-1, with a possible D match to TRBD1 (5 bases). The V end lost 4 bases, the J end lost 3 bases, and 9 bases lay between the germline ends. The CDR3 has 13 residues. CDR1 is MRHNA, CDR2 SNTAGT, per germline. CDR3 sequence reads: CASSVSRDTEAFF. CDR3 in DNA: TGTGCCAGCAGTGTGTCCAGGGACACTGAAGCTTTCTTT.

This clonotype was detected only a few times. CDR3 region: CASNSPPDSELNYGYTF. The CDR3 coding sequence is TGTGCCAGCAACTCGCCCCCGGACAGCGAGCTTAACTATGGCTACACCTTC. This chain joins TRBV28 and TRBJ1-2; TRBD1 is a possible D gene (6 bases). Germline loops: CDR1 MDHEN, CDR2 SYDVKM. The CDR3 covers 17 residues. V dropped 7 bases and J dropped 1 base, with 22 bases sitting between them.

This clonotype was seen a handful of times. The CDR3 sequence is CSVVLAGGGGSYEQYF. DNA for the CDR3: TGCAGCGTTGTCCTAGCGGGAGGAGGGGGGTCCTACGAGCAGTACTTC. This sequence joins TRBV29-1 and TRBJ2-7, with 11 nucleotides matching TRBD2. This CDR3 contains 16 residues. Per the germline V gene, CDR1 is SQVTM and CDR2 is ANQGSEA. J lost 1 base, V lost 4 bases, and 9 bases had no gene match.

This clonotype was seen only a few times. The rearrangement links TRBV5-1 to TRBJ2-7, with TRBD2 identical over 8 bases. The CDR3 totals 15 residues. Germline assignment: CDR1 SGHRS and CDR2 YFSETQ. V was pared by 0 bases and J by 1 base, with 3 bases of the junction left unmatched. CDR3 sequence: CASSLAGLESYEQYF. DNA of the CDR3: TGCGCCAGCAGCTTGGCGGGACTAGAATCCTACGAGCAGTACTTC.